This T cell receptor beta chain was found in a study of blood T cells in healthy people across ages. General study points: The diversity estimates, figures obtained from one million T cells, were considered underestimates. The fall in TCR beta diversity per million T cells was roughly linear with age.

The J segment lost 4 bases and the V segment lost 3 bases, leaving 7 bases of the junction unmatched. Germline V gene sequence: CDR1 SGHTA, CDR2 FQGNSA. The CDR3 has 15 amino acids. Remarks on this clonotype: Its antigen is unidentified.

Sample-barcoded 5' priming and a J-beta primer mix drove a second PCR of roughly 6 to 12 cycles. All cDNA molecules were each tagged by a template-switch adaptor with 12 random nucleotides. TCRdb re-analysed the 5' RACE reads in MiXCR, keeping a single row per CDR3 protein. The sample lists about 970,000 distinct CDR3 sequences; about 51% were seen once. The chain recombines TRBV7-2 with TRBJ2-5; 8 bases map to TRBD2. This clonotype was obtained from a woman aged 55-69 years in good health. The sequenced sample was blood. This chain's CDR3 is CASSLLAGSGETQYF. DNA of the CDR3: TGTGCCAGCAGCTTGTTAGCGGGAAGTGGAGAGACCCAGTACTTC.